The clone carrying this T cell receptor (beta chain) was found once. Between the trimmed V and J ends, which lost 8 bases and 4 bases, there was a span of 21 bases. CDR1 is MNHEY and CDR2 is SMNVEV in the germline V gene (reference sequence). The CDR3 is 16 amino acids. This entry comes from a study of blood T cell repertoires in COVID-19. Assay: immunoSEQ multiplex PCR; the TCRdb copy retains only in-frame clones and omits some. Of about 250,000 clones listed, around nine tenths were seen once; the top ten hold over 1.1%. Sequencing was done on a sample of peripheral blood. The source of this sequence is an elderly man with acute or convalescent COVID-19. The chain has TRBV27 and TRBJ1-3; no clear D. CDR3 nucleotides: TGTGCCAGCGGGAAGAGCTCCAGCGAGCGGGGAAACACCATATATTTT. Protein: CASGKSSSERGNTIYF.